This T cell receptor (beta chain) was sequenced in a study of OX40 agonist ivuxolimab in advanced cancers. Method: immunoSEQ multiplex PCR; TCRdb's copy keeps in-frame clones and lacks some. The sample shows tens of thousands of clones, roughly 86% of them seen only once. The junction had 7 bases not matched to a gene; V was cut back by 5 bases and J by 11 bases. The CDR3 covers 12 residues. Germline V gene data show CDR1 as SEHNR and CDR2 as FQNEAQ (reference sequence). Overall study findings and caveats: Also showing low normalized T-cell clonal expansion were some of the nonresponders. Blood T cells, both CD4+ and CD8+, expanded clonally by week 6 at 0.1 to 3.0 mg/kg. The study did not work out the antigen specificity of the expanded peripheral T cells.

Note on this clone: Its antigen is undetermined.

Peripheral blood came from all dose cohorts at three timepoints. This clonotype originated in an adult with an advanced solid tumor such as melanoma, head and neck, liver or kidney cancer. The chain employs TRBV7-9 and TRBJ1-1, with TRBD1 identical over 8 bases. The sample was CD4+ or CD8+ T cells sorted from blood, taken in a trial of the OX40 agonist ivuxolimab. This CDR3 reads CASSRDRPRAFF. The DNA for the CDR3 is TGTGCCAGCAGCCGGGACAGGCCAAGGGCTTTCTTT.